This T cell receptor (beta chain) was captured in a study of CD8 T cells in Susac syndrome. Roughly 0.5 to 1 ug RNA was reverse transcribed with random hexamers. TCRdb used MiXCR to reprocess the immunoSEQ multiplex PCR reads, holding one entry per CDR3 protein. The sample yields around 200,000 distinct CDR3 sequences, approximately 95% seen once. This CDR3 is built from 17 residues. Germline V gives CDR1 MNHEY, CDR2 SVGEGT. The V gene lost 6 bases and the J gene lost 0 bases, with 21 bases spanning the gap. The TCR was taken from a human donor in good health. The source material was CD4+ T cells from PBMCs. The chain uses TRBV6-2 or TRBV6-3 and TRBJ2-7, with D perhaps matching TRBD1 (6 bases). The DNA of the CDR3 is TGTGCCAGCAGCTACCACGGACCTCAGGGGAGCTCCTACGAGCAGTACTTC. This codes for CASSYHGPQGSSYEQYF.